The 5 T cell receptor beta chains presented below share a single source sample, sequenced in a study of cytomegalovirus exposure and HLA in healthy donors. PCR involved 60 Vbeta and 13 Jbeta primers. The table came from immunoSEQ multiplex PCR; TCRdb's copy has only in-frame clones and leaves some out. The repertoire holds some 120,000 clones, with around 75% as singletons. Sample: PBMCs. These receptors were obtained from a woman aged 18-29 years in good health and CMV-seronegative.

This rearrangement joins TRBV30 to TRBJ2-7; tentatively, D is TRBD1 (5 bases). V lost 5 bases and J 3 bases, leaving 17 bases between the germline ends. The CDR3 is made up of 14 amino acids. The germline gives CDR1 GTSNPN, CDR2 SVGIG (reference sequence). The DNA for the CDR3 is TGTGCCTGGGGGTCCCAGGGAACGGGCTACGAGCAGTACTTC. Protein: CAWGSQGTGYEQYF. Combining the CDR3 with reference TRBV30 and TRBJ2-7 gives the whole variable domain SQTIHQWPATLVQPVGSPLSLECTVEGTSNPNLYWYRQAAGRGLQLLFYSVGIGQISSEVPQNLSASRPQDRQFILSSKKLLLSDSGFYLCAWGSQGTGYEQYFGPGTRLTVT.

The chain links TRBV19 to TRBJ1-3; 7 bases map to TRBD1. This CDR3 is 13 amino acids long. Germline lookup yields CDR1 LNHDA and CDR2 SQIVND (reference sequence). V lost 6 bases, J lost 2 bases, and 1 base stayed unmatched. CDR3 region: CASSTGAGNTIYF. CDR3 nucleotides: TGTGCCAGTAGCACAGGGGCTGGAAACACCATATATTTT.

Regarding this clone: The sample carries other DNA sequences with the same CDR3. The chain is built from TRBV9 and TRBJ1-5; 8 bases agree with TRBD1. The CDR3 totals 15 residues. CDR1 and CDR2 from the germline V gene are SGDLS and YYNGEE. V trimming: 2 bases; J trimming: 4 bases; junction bases outside the gene matches: 5. CDR3 sequence reads: CASSVGTGGNQPQHF. The CDR3 DNA is TGTGCCAGCAGCGTTGGTACAGGGGGAAATCAGCCCCAGCATTTT.

The chain's CDR3 is CASSPFRDREGNGYTF. The CDR3, as DNA: TGTGCCAGCAGTCCCTTCCGGGACAGGGAAGGGAATGGCTACACCTTC. J is TRBJ1-2 and V is TRBV7-8; 9 nucleotides match TRBD1. In germline, CDR1 is SGHVS, CDR2 FQNEAQ. The CDR3 contains 16 residues. V was clipped by 6 bases and J by 6 bases; unmatched bases: 14. The variable domain in full, completed from reference TRBV7-8 and TRBJ1-2, reads GAGVSQSPRYKVAKRGQDVALRCDPISGHVSLFWYQQALGQGPEFLTYFQNEAQLDKSGLPSDRFFAERPEGSVSTLKIQRTQQEDSAVYLCASSPFRDREGNGYTFGSGTRLTVV.

The chain links TRBV28 to TRBJ1-4; 7 positions agree with TRBD1. The V and J ends lost 8 bases and 10 bases, in that order; junction bases with no gene match: 13. Germline assignment: CDR1 MDHEN and CDR2 SYDVKM. The CDR3 is made up of 14 amino acids. CDR3 DNA: TGTGCCAGCGAGTTTGCAGGGGGATTCGGAAAACTGTTTTTT. The encoded protein is CASEFAGGFGKLFF.